Listed below are T cell receptor beta chains from one sample, sequenced in a study of identical twins. TCRdb passed the 5' RACE reads through MiXCR, listing each CDR3 protein once. The sample shows around 1.7 million distinct CDR3 sequences, about 32% of them seen only once. The sequencing input was cord blood. The receptors were gathered from a newborn girl in good health. Both conserved end residues are part of each CDR3. The order of the fields is D gene, clone size, J gene, V gene, CDR3 protein, CDR3 DNA. The D gene is left open where the match is weak. Size tells how often a clone was seen (once, few, many) or the class of an expanded clone, and some rows leave it out.

>NA|few|TRBJ1-4|TRBV21-1
CASSKATGKADEKLFF
TGTGCCAGCAGCAAAGCGACAGGGAAGGCGGATGAAAAACTGTTTTTT
>TRBD2|NA|TRBJ2-7|TRBV20-1
CSARISGLAYEQYF
TGCAGTGCTAGGATCTCGGGACTAGCCTACGAGCAGTACTTC
>TRBD1|few|TRBJ2-1|TRBV20-1
CSARRGPRGNEQFF
TGCAGTGCTAGAAGGGGGCCCAGGGGAAATGAGCAGTTCTTC
>NA|NA|TRBJ2-1|TRBV6-5
CASQTSLSYNEQFF
TGTGCCAGTCAAACTAGCCTCTCCTACAATGAGCAGTTCTTC
>NA|few|TRBJ2-7|TRBV5-1
CASSIQASYEQYF
TGCGCCAGCAGCATCCAAGCCTCCTACGAGCAGTACTTC
>TRBD2|NA|TRBJ2-3|TRBV24-1
CANLAGGPTDTQYF
TGTGCCAACCTAGCGGGAGGGCCGACAGATACGCAGTATTTT
>NA|NA|TRBJ2-7|TRBV7-9
CASSLVPVKEQYF
TGTGCCAGCAGCTTAGTACCGGTTAAGGAGCAGTACTTC
>TRBD2|NA|TRBJ2-5|TRBV20-1
CSARDLGRAWGEQYF
TGCAGTGCTAGAGATCTGGGGAGGGCCTGGGGGGAGCAGTACTTC
>TRBD2|NA|TRBJ2-1|TRBV20-1
CSARLQAAGEQLF
TGCAGTGCTAGGCTCCAGGCAGCGGGGGAGCAGCTCTTC
>NA|NA|TRBJ1-2|TRBV28
CAGSLDGDYGYTF
TGTGCCGGCAGTTTAGACGGGGACTATGGCTACACCTTC
>TRBD1|NA|TRBJ1-6|TRBV5-1
CASSLEYRGHSPLHF
TGCGCCAGCAGCTTGGAGTACAGGGGGCACTCACCCCTCCACTTT
>TRBD1|NA|TRBJ2-5|TRBV20-1
CSAEDRAKTQYF
TGCAGTGCTGAAGACAGGGCCAAGACCCAGTACTTC
>NA|few|TRBJ1-2|TRBV7-2
CASSLIRPGGGIYGYTF
TGTGCCAGCAGTTTGATACGACCTGGCGGGGGAATCTATGGCTACACCTTC
>TRBD2|few|TRBJ2-1|TRBV24-1
CATSDLQGGLAINEQFF
TGTGCCACCAGTGATTTGCAGGGGGGACTAGCTATCAATGAGCAGTTCTTC
>TRBD2|NA|TRBJ2-4|TRBV4-1
CASSQFLAGGLWTKNIQYF
TGCGCCAGCAGCCAATTCCTAGCGGGGGGCCTCTGGACCAAAAACATTCAGTACTTC
>TRBD2|once|TRBJ2-5|TRBV5-1
CASSLAGTRVAHEQYF
TGCGCCAGCAGCTTGGCCGGGACTAGAGTTGCCCATGAGCAGTACTTC
>TRBD1|many|TRBJ2-1|TRBV4-2
CASSQVPRDRPFF
TGTGCCAGCAGCCAAGTGCCTCGGGACAGGCCGTTCTTC
>TRBD2|NA|TRBJ2-7|TRBV6-1
CASRSGSPHNEQYF
TGTGCCAGCCGCAGCGGGAGTCCCCACAATGAGCAGTACTTC
>NA|NA|TRBJ1-2|TRBV30
CAWGEYGYTF
TGTGCCTGGGGCGAGTATGGCTACACCTTC
>NA|NA|TRBJ2-3|TRBV13
CASSLAEGGADTQYF
TGTGCCAGCAGCCTAGCGGAGGGGGGCGCAGATACGCAGTATTTT
>NA|NA|TRBJ2-1|TRBV7-9
CASILVTYNEQFF
TGTGCCAGCATCTTAGTGACCTACAATGAGCAGTTCTTC
>NA|few|TRBJ2-5|TRBV5-1
CASSLRGSTQETQYF
TGCGCCAGCAGCCTACGAGGTTCGACCCAAGAGACCCAGTACTTC
>TRBD2|once|TRBJ2-7|TRBV20-1
CSARGTSRGSHSSYNEQYF
TGCAGTGCTAGAGGGACTAGCAGGGGCAGCCACAGCTCCTACAATGAGCAGTACTTC
>NA|few|TRBJ2-1|TRBV12-3/TRBV12-4
CAIRRRGEQFF
TGTGCCATCAGGCGGCGGGGTGAGCAGTTCTTC
>TRBD2|few|TRBJ2-1|TRBV10-3
CAIKGGRDNEQFF
TGTGCCATCAAGGGAGGGAGGGACAATGAGCAGTTCTTC
>TRBD2|few|TRBJ2-5|TRBV25-1
CASSELAGREYQTQYF
TGTGCCAGCAGTGAACTAGCGGGGAGGGAATATCAGACCCAGTACTTC
>TRBD2|NA|TRBJ2-7|TRBV20-1
CSAKAGGDHEQYF
TGCAGTGCTAAAGCGGGAGGGGACCACGAGCAGTACTTC
>NA|few|TRBJ1-4|TRBV7-2
CASSLATVNTRPKKLFF
TGTGCCAGCAGCTTAGCGACAGTAAACACCCGCCCGAAAAAACTGTTTTTT
>NA|few|TRBJ2-5|TRBV7-9
CASSLGLSPRWKETQYF
TGTGCCAGCAGCTTAGGCTTATCGCCTAGATGGAAAGAGACCCAGTACTTC
>TRBD1|NA|TRBJ2-7|TRBV10-3
CAISTSGTVSYEQYF
TGTGCCATCAGCACCTCCGGGACAGTCTCCTACGAGCAGTACTTC
>NA|NA|TRBJ2-1|TRBV20-1
CSARGPHEGPSYNEQFF
TGCAGTGCTAGAGGTCCCCATGAGGGGCCGTCCTACAATGAGCAGTTCTTC
>NA|NA|TRBJ1-4|TRBV9
CASSPGPQPNEKLFF
TGTGCCAGCAGCCCAGGGCCGCAACCTAATGAAAAACTGTTTTTT
>NA|NA|TRBJ1-1|TRBV25-1
CASSDFQGNTEAFF
TGTGCCAGCAGTGATTTTCAGGGGAACACTGAAGCTTTCTTT
>NA|NA|TRBJ2-1|TRBV20-1
CSARRQGNYNEQFF
TGCAGTGCTAGGCGGCAGGGGAACTACAATGAGCAGTTCTTC
>TRBD2|NA|TRBJ2-7|TRBV9
CASSPYSGSYNEQYF
TGTGCCAGCAGCCCTTATAGCGGGAGCTACAATGAGCAGTACTTC
>TRBD1|NA|TRBJ2-4|TRBV6-1
CASRKGQGNIQYF
TGTGCCAGCAGGAAAGGACAGGGGAACATTCAGTACTTC
>NA|NA|TRBJ2-7|TRBV10-3
CAISESTVSTYEQYF
TGTGCCATCAGTGAGTCCACAGTTTCGACCTACGAGCAGTACTTC